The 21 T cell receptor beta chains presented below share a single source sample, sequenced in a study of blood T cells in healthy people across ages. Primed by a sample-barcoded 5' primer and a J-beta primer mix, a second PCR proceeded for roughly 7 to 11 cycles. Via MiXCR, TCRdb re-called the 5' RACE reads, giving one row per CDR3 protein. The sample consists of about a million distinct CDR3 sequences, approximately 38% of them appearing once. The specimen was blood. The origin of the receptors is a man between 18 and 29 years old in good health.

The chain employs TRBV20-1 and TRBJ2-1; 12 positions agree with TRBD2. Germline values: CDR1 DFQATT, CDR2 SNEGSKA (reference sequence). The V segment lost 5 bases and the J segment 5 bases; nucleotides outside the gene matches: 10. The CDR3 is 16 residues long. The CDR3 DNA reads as TGCAGTGCTGAACAGGCTAGCGGGGGGGCCCACAATGAGCAGTTCTTC. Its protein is CSAEQASGGAHNEQFF.

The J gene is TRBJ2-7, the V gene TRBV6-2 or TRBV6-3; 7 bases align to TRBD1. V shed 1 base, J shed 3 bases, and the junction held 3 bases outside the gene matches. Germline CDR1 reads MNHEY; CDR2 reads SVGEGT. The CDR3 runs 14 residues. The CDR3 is CASSYWGQHYEQYF. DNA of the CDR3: TGTGCCAGCAGTTACTGGGGACAGCACTACGAGCAGTACTTC.

The CDR3 nucleotides read TGCAGTGCTAGAGAGGGACGGCACACTGAAGCTTTCTTT. This translates into CSAREGRHTEAFF. This chain connects TRBV20-1 to TRBJ1-1; maybe TRBD1 (5 bases). The CDR3 is 13 amino acids. Germline V lookup: CDR1 DFQATT, CDR2 SNEGSKA (reference sequence). Between the trimmed V and J ends, which lost 0 bases and 3 bases, there was a span of 8 bases.

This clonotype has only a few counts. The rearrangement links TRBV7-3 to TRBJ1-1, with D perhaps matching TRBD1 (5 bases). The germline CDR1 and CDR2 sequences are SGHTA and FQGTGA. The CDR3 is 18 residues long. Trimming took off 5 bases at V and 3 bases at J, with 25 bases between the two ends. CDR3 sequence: CASSRITLTAGGDTEAFF. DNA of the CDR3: TGTGCCAGCAGCCGAATTACTTTGACAGCCGGGGGAGACACTGAAGCTTTCTTT.

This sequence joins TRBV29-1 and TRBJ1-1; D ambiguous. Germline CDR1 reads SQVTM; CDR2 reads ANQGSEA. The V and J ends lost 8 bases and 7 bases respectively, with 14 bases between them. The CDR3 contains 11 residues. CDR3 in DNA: TGCAGCCCTTCAAAGAGGGATGAAGCTTTCTTT. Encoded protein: CSPSKRDEAFF.

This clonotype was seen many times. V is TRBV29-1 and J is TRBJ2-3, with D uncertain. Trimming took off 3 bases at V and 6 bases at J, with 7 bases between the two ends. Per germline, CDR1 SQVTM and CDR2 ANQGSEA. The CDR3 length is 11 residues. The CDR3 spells CSVEGRDTQYF. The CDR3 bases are TGCAGCGTTGAGGGAAGGGATACGCAGTATTTT.

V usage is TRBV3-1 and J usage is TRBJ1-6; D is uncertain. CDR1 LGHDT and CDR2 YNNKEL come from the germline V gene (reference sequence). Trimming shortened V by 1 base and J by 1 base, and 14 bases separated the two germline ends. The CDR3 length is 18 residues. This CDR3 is CASSQVGKIKSYNSPLHF. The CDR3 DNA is TGTGCCAGCAGCCAAGTGGGGAAGATCAAGTCCTATAATTCACCCCTCCACTTT.

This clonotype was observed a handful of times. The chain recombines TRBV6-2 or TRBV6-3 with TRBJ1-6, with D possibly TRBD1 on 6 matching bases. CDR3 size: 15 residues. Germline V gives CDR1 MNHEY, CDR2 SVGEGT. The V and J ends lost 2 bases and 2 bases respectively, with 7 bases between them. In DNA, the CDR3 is TGTGCCAGCAGTTACAGGGACACCTATAATTCACCCCTCCACTTT. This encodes CASSYRDTYNSPLHF.

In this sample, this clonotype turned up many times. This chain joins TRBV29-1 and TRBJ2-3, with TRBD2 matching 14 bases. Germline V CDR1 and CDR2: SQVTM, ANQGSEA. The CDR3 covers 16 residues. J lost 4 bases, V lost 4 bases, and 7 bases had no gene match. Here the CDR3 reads CSVAGTSGGDADTQYF. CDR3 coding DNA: TGCAGCGTTGCCGGGACTAGCGGGGGAGATGCAGATACGCAGTATTTT.

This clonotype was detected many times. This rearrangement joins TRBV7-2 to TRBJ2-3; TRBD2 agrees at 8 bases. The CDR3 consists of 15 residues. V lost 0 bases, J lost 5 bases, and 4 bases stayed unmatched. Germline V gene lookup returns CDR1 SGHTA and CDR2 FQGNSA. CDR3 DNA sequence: TGTGCCAGCAGCTTAGCGGGACTAGTTGGAGATACGCAGTATTTT. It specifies CASSLAGLVGDTQYF. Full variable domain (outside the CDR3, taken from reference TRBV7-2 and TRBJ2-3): GAGVSQSPSNKVTEKGKDVELRCDPISGHTALYWYRQSLGQGLEFLIYFQGNSAPDKSGLPSDRFSAERTGGSVSTLTIQRTQQEDSAVYLCASSLAGLVGDTQYFGPGTRLTVL.

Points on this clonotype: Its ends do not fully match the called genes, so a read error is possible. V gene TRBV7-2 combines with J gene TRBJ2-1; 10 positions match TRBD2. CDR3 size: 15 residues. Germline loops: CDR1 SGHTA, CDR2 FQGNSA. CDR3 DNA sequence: TGTGTCAGCAGCTTAGACGGACTAGCGGTGAATGAGCAGTTCTTC. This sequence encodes CVSSLDGLAVNEQFF.

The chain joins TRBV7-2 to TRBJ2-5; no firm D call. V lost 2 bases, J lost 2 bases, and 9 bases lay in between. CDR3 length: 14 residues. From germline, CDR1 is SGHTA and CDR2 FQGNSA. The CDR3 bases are TGTGCCAGCAGCTTATCAAGGGTACAAGAGACCCAGTACTTC. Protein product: CASSLSRVQETQYF.

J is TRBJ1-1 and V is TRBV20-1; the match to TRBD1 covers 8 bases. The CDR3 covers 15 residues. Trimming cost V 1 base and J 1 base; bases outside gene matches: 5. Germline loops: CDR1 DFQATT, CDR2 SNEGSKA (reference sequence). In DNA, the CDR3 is TGCAGTGCTAGAGTTAAAGGGACAGGGAACACTGAAGCTTTCTTT. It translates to CSARVKGTGNTEAFF.

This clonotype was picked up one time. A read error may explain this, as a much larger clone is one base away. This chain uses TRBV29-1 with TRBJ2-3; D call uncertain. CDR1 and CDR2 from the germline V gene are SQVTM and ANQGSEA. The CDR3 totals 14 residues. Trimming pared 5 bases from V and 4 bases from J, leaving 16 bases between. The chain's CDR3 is CSVITRATADTQYF. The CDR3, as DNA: TGCAGCGTTATTACTCGGGCCACTGCAGATACGCAGTATTTT.

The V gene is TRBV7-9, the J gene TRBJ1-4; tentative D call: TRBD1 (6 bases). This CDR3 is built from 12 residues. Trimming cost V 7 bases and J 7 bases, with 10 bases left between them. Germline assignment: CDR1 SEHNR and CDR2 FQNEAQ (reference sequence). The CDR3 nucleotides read TGTGCCAGCACCCGGGGGGCTGAAAAACTGTTTTTT. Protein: CASTRGAEKLFF.

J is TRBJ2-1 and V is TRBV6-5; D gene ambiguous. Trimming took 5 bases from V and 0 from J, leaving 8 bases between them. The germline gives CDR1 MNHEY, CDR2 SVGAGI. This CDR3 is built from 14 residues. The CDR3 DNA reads TGTGCCAGCAGTGCACTCCACTCCTACAATGAGCAGTTCTTC. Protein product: CASSALHSYNEQFF.

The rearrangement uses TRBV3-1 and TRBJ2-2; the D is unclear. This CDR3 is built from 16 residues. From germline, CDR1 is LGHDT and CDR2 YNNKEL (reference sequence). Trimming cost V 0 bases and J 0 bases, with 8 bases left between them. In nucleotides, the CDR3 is TGTGCCAGCAGCCAAGACAGCTTCGCGAACACCGGGGAGCTGTTTTTT. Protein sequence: CASSQDSFANTGELFF. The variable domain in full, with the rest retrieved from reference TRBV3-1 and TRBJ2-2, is DTAVSQTPKYLVTQMGNDKSIKCEQNLGHDTMYWYKQDSKKFLKIMFSYNNKELIINETVPNRFSPKSPDKAHLNLHINSLELGDSAVYFCASSQDSFANTGELFFGEGSRLTVL.

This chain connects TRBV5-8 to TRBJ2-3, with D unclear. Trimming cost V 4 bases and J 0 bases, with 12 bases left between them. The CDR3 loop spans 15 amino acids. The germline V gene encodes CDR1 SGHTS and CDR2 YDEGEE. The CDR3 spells CASSRRRISTDTQYF. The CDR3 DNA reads TGTGCCAGCAGCCGTCGACGGATTAGCACAGATACGCAGTATTTT.

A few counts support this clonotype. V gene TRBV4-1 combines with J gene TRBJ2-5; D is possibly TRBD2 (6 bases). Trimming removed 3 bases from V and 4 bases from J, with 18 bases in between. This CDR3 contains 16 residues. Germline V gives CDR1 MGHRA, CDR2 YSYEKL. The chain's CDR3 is CASSHTGTPGGETQYF. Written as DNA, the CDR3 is TGCGCCAGCAGCCATACCGGGACTCCAGGCGGAGAGACCCAGTACTTC.

The CDR3 DNA is TGTGCCAGCAGTGCTGTCTACACCGGGGAGCTGTTTTTT. This codes for CASSAVYTGELFF. The chain is built from TRBV2 and TRBJ2-2; D gene ambiguous. The CDR3 runs to 13 residues. Trimming took off 4 bases at V and 3 bases at J, with 6 bases between the two ends. Germline V lookup: CDR1 SNHLY, CDR2 FYNNEI.

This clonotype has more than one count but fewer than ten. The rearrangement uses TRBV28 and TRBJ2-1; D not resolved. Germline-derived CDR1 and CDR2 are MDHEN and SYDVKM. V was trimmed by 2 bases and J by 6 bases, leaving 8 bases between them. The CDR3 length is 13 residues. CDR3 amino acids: CASSLKTANEQFF. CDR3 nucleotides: TGTGCCAGCAGTTTAAAAACGGCCAATGAGCAGTTCTTC.